The entry that follows covers one TCR beta chain sequence. Antigen unknown. This CDR3 comprises 16 residues. V lost 6 bases to trimming and J lost 11 bases; unmatched junction nucleotides: 20. Per germline, CDR1 MDHEN and CDR2 SYDVKM. The table came from immunoSEQ multiplex PCR; TCRdb's copy has only in-frame clones and leaves some out. Of around 100,000 clones detected, roughly nine tenths appear once; the ten largest clones hold more than 1.5%. The entry originates in a study of T cell responses to AZD1222 COVID-19 vaccine. Regarding the study as a whole: Repertoires in all cases were sampled only once the peak T cell response had passed. Donor demographics were predominantly white British with a female majority; clonal diversity may be underestimated. Unmutated variant regions reportedly attract nearly half of all spike-specific TCRs. Spike was spanned by vaccine-associated CD4 TCRs, which were dominant at 160-218 and 743-854.

This sample comprised peripheral blood, obtained on day 0 of AZD1222 vaccination. The V gene is TRBV28, the J gene TRBJ1-1; 8 bases agree with TRBD1. This clonotype was obtained from an adult in good health. The CDR3 sequence: CASSRPAGQALSPAFF. CDR3 in DNA: TGTGCCAGCAGCCGCCCCGCGGGACAGGCCCTCTCACCGGCTTTCTTT.